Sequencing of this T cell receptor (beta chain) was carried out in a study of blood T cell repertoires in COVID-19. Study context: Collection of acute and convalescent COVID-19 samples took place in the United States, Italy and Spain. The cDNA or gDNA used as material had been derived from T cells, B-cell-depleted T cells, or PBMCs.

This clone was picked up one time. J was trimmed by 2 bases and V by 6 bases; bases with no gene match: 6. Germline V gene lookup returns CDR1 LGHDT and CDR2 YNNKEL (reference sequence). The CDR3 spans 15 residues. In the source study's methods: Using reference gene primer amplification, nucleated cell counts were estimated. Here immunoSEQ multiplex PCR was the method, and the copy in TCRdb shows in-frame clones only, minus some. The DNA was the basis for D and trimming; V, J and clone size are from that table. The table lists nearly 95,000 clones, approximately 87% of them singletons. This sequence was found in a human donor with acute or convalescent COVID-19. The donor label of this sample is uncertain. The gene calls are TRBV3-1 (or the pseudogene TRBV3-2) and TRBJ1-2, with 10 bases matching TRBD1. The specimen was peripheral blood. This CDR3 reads CASRGRDRGNYGYTF. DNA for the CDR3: TGTGCCAGCAGGGGGCGGGACAGGGGAAACTATGGCTACACCTTC.